The 8 T cell receptor beta chains below come from one sample, sequenced in a study of blood T cell repertoires in COVID-19. The assay was immunoSEQ multiplex PCR, and TCRdb's table has in-frame clones only and misses some. The sample includes 55,000 to 90,000 clones, roughly 86% seen only once; the top ten take about an eighth. Sequenced input: peripheral blood. These receptors were taken from a woman aged 60 to 75 with acute or convalescent COVID-19.

This chain links TRBV5-4 with TRBJ2-7; TRBD2 matches at 9 bases. Germline CDR1 reads SGHNT; CDR2 reads YYREEE (reference sequence). J lost 2 bases, V lost 2 bases, and 5 bases had no gene match. CDR3 length: 15 residues. The CDR3 nucleotides are TGTGCCAGCAGCTTCGGCAGCGGGGGGACCTACGAGCAGTACTTC. Residues: CASSFGSGGTYEQYF.

V gene TRBV3-1 (or the pseudogene TRBV3-2) combines with J gene TRBJ1-5; D unresolved. V gave up 4 bases and J gave up 7 bases, with 2 bases separating them. This CDR3 is built from 10 residues. Germline CDR1 LGHDT, CDR2 YNNKEL (reference sequence). CDR3 in DNA: TGTGCCAGCAGCCCGCAGCCCCAGCATTTT. Protein sequence: CASSPQPQHF.

This chain links TRBV14 with TRBJ2-1; D gene unclear. This CDR3 region has 12 residues. Trimming pared 0 bases from V and 12 bases from J, leaving 9 bases between. Germline V lookup: CDR1 SGHDN, CDR2 FVKESK. The CDR3, as DNA: TGTGCCAGCAGCCAAGAATCCCTCGGGCAGTTCTTC. Translation: CASSQESLGQFF. The complete variable domain, with remaining parts taken from reference TRBV14 and TRBJ2-1, reads EAGVTQFPSHSVIEKGQTVTLRCDPISGHDNLYWYRRVMGKEIKFLLHFVKESKQDESGMPNNRFLAERTGGTYSTLKVQPAELEDSGVYFCASSQESLGQFFGPGTRLTVL.

The chain combines TRBV7-9 with TRBJ1-6; D is ambiguous. Trimming pared 4 bases from V and 4 bases from J, leaving 2 bases between. This CDR3 is built from 12 residues. Germline CDR1 reads SEHNR; CDR2 reads FQNEAQ (reference sequence). In DNA form, the CDR3 reads TGTGCCAGCAGCTCTTATAATTCACCCCTCCACTTT. This translates into CASSSYNSPLHF.

In its sample, this clone was seen once. The rearrangement uses TRBV28 and TRBJ1-2, with D tentatively TRBD1 (6 bases). CDR3 size: 16 residues. The germline V and J ends were trimmed by 5 bases and 8 bases, with 24 bases remaining between them. Germline CDR1 MDHEN, CDR2 SYDVKM. The CDR3 sequence is CASSLRIGQRSRGYTF. CDR3 coding DNA: TGTGCCAGCAGTCTACGAATCGGACAGCGCTCACGGGGCTACACCTTC.

The rearrangement links TRBV13 to TRBJ1-2; possibly TRBD1 for D (6 bases). CDR1 and CDR2 (germline): PRHDT, FYEKMQ (reference sequence). The V end was cut by 5 bases, the J end by 12 bases, with 19 bases between. The CDR3 sequence is 13 residues long. CDR3 DNA sequence: TGTGCCAGCAGCACAACCAACAGGGTTGTAAACACCTTC. Protein product: CASSTTNRVVNTF.

The V gene is TRBV5-4, the J gene TRBJ1-2; 7 bases map to TRBD1. The CDR3 runs 16 residues. Germline CDR1 reads SGHNT; CDR2 reads YYREEE (reference sequence). J lost 4 bases, V lost 0 bases, and 9 bases had no gene match. CDR3 coding DNA: TGTGCCAGCAGCTTGGCCCTAGAAGGGGGCGTCTATGGCTACACCTTC. Its protein is CASSLALEGGVYGYTF.

The J gene is TRBJ2-3, the V gene TRBV21-1; the D call of TRBD1 is as the table states it, not checked on the DNA. TRBV21-1 is a pseudogene locus. This CDR3 contains 16 residues. CDR3 bases: TGTGCCAGCAGAGTAGTTAGGACAGGGCAAAGGGATACGCAGTATTTT. Translated: CASRVVRTGQRDTQYF.